This is a list of T cell receptor beta chains from one sample in a study of molecular identifiers for immune sequencing clone quantification. In TCRdb, the PCR reads were re-called with MiXCR into one record per CDR3 protein. The repertoire holds about 510,000 distinct CDR3 sequences, with about a fifth as singletons. Sequenced input: naive CD8+ T cells from blood, with Jurkat cell RNA spiked in. The receptor set was obtained from a human donor in good health. Some libraries in this study had Jurkat cell RNA spiked in. Both conserved end residues are part of each CDR3. Each record gives: D gene, J gene, clone size, CDR3 length, V gene, CDR3 protein, CDR3 DNA. A D gene is named only where the DNA matches it firmly. The size field is filled for only some rows; it gives once, few, many or a size class.

>TRBD2|TRBJ2-7|few|13|TRBV27
CASRSSGSYEQYF
TGTGCCAGCAGGTCTAGCGGGAGTTACGAGCAGTACTTC
>-|TRBJ1-5|many|13|TRBV12-3/TRBV12-4
CASSLNSNQPQHF
TGTGCCAGCAGCTTAAACAGCAATCAGCCCCAGCATTTT
>TRBD2|TRBJ2-3|-|16|TRBV14
CASSQDASGRTDTQYF
TGTGCCAGCAGCCAAGATGCTAGCGGGAGAACAGATACGCAGTATTTT
>TRBD1|TRBJ2-5|many|14|TRBV12-3/TRBV12-4
CASSWDSEQETQYF
TGTGCCAGCAGTTGGGACAGCGAACAAGAGACCCAGTACTTC
>TRBD1|TRBJ2-7|-|16|TRBV28
CASSLWGPGQLYEQYF
TGTGCCAGCAGTTTATGGGGGCCGGGACAGCTCTACGAGCAGTACTTC
>-|TRBJ1-1|many|14|TRBV4-3
CASTSGRMNTEAFF
TGCGCCAGCACATCGGGGCGCATGAACACTGAAGCTTTCTTT
>-|TRBJ2-1|-|13|TRBV27
CASSLSAGLEQFF
TGTGCCAGCAGTTTATCTGCAGGGCTTGAGCAGTTCTTC
>TRBD2|TRBJ2-2|few|15|TRBV13
CASSLPSGSTGELFF
TGTGCCAGCAGCTTACCTAGCGGGAGCACCGGGGAGCTGTTTTTT
>-|TRBJ2-3|-|13|TRBV12-3/TRBV12-4
CASSRTSADTQYF
TGTGCCAGCAGTAGGACGAGCGCAGATACGCAGTATTTT
>-|TRBJ1-1|-|18|TRBV20-1
CSARDLAPSQALNTEAFF
TGCAGTGCTAGAGATCTGGCCCCCTCCCAAGCGCTTAACACTGAAGCTTTCTTC
>-|TRBJ2-3|-|18|TRBV7-9
CASRQGGAEQFSTDTQYF
TGTGCCAGCAGACAAGGAGGGGCAGAACAGTTTAGCACAGATACGCAGTATTTT
>-|TRBJ1-2|many|12|TRBV28
CASSFLAAGYTF
TGTGCCAGCAGTTTTCTGGCAGCCGGCTACACCTTC
>TRBD1|TRBJ1-3|-|18|TRBV5-1
CASSLYRQGLNSGDTIYF
TGCGCCAGCAGCTTGTACCGACAGGGGCTTAACTCTGGAGACACCATATATTTT
>TRBD2|TRBJ2-7|few|15|TRBV2
CASRVGIAGSKEQYF
TGTGCCAGCCGAGTAGGGATAGCGGGGTCTAAAGAGCAGTACTTC
>TRBD1|TRBJ2-5|-|16|TRBV13
CASSLSQQGDQETQYF
TGTGCCAGCAGCTTAAGTCAACAGGGGGACCAAGAGACCCAGTACTTC
>TRBD2|TRBJ2-5|many|15|TRBV12-3/TRBV12-4
CASRLRLAGAETQYF
TGTGCCAGCAGACTCCGACTAGCGGGGGCTGAGACCCAGTACTTC
>-|TRBJ2-2|many|14|TRBV14
CASSWTVNTGELFF
TGTGCCAGCAGCTGGACGGTGAACACCGGGGAGCTGTTTTTT
>-|TRBJ1-2|-|12|TRBV20-1
CSARDDPYGYTF
TGCAGTGCTAGGGACGACCCCTATGGCTACACCTTC
>-|TRBJ1-1|many|14|TRBV7-2
CASMKLGVGTEAFF
TGTGCCAGCATGAAGCTGGGGGTGGGCACTGAAGCTTTCTTT
>-|TRBJ1-5|many|14|TRBV29-1
CSVEDREANQPQHF
TGCAGCGTTGAAGACAGGGAGGCCAATCAGCCCCAGCATTTT
>-|TRBJ1-1|many|11|TRBV5-6
CASSLSGAAFF
TGTGCCAGCAGCTTGTCAGGAGCAGCTTTCTTT
>-|TRBJ2-4|many|19|TRBV27
CASSSQVLSSNLAKNIQYF
TGTGCCAGCAGTTCTCAGGTCCTTTCTTCCAATTTAGCCAAAAACATTCAGTACTTC
>-|TRBJ2-6|-|17|TRBV4-3
CASSQVGQGSGANVLTF
TGCGCCAGCAGCCAAGTCGGGCAGGGGTCTGGGGCCAACGTCCTGACTTTC
>TRBD2|TRBJ2-7|many|14|TRBV4-3
CASSQEREAHEQYF
TGCGCCAGCAGCCAAGAGCGGGAGGCCCACGAGCAGTACTTC
>-|TRBJ1-2|many|14|TRBV5-1
CASSPFGDIDGYTF
TGCGCCAGCAGCCCATTTGGGGACATCGATGGCTACACCTTC
>-|TRBJ1-2|-|13|TRBV24-1
CTTSDHDRYGYTF
TGTACCACCAGTGATCACGACCGCTATGGCTACACCTTC
>-|TRBJ2-1|-|18|TRBV2
CASSGDFSLSRSYNEQFF
TGTGCCAGCAGTGGGGACTTCTCCCTCTCGAGGTCCTACAATGAACAGTTCTTC
>TRBD1|TRBJ2-2|-|15|TRBV12-3/TRBV12-4
CASSKDRGGSGELFF
TGTGCCAGCAGCAAGGACAGGGGCGGATCGGGGGAGCTGTTTTTT
>-|TRBJ1-5|-|13|TRBV9
CASNPVGGQPQHF
TGTGCCAGCAACCCAGTGGGGGGGCAGCCCCAGCATTTT
>-|TRBJ2-3|-|15|TRBV9
CASRAGGLPTDTQYF
TGTGCCAGCAGGGCCGGGGGACTCCCCACAGATACGCAGTATTTT
>TRBD1|TRBJ2-3|-|15|TRBV12-3/TRBV12-4
CASSSGQIYTDTQYF
TGTGCCAGCAGTTCGGGACAGATTTACACAGATACGCAGTATTTT
>TRBD1|TRBJ2-5|-|15|TRBV7-9
CASSLGQGWKETQYF
TGTGCCAGCAGCTTAGGACAGGGATGGAAAGAGACCCAGTACTTC
>TRBD2|TRBJ2-1|-|17|TRBV4-1
CASSQDASGYPYNEQFF
TGCGCCAGCAGCCAAGACGCTAGCGGGTACCCCTACAATGAGCAGTTCTTC
>-|TRBJ2-7|-|14|TRBV7-9
CASSSVSAGDEQYF
TGTGCCAGCAGCTCCGTCTCCGCAGGGGACGAGCAGTACTTC
>-|TRBJ2-7|few|13|TRBV5-1
CAGSSIPEDEQYF
TGCGCCGGCAGCTCGATCCCGGAGGACGAGCAGTACTTC
>-|TRBJ2-2|-|12|TRBV29-1
CSGGTATGELFF
TGCAGCGGGGGGACGGCCACCGGGGAGCTGTTTTTT
>-|TRBJ1-1|few|13|TRBV12-3/TRBV12-4
CASSLSDSISPFF
TGTGCCAGCAGTTTATCTGACAGCATCTCCCCTTTCTTT
>-|TRBJ1-3|few|14|TRBV29-1
CSATQGNSGNTIYF
TGCAGCGCCACACAGGGTAACTCCGGAAACACCATATATTTT
>-|TRBJ2-7|few|16|TRBV2
CASSGSGSSITYEQYF
TGTGCCAGCAGTGGCTCAGGGTCGAGTATAACCTACGAGCAGTACTTC
>-|TRBJ2-7|-|13|TRBV20-1
CSAREPGSNEQYF
TGCAGTGCTAGAGAACCTGGAAGCAACGAGCAGTACTTC
>-|TRBJ2-1|-|12|TRBV20-1
CSVIADYNEQFF
TGCAGTGTTATAGCGGATTACAATGAGCAGTTCTTC
>-|TRBJ2-1|-|12|TRBV6-5
CAGHTSTNEQFF
TGTGCCGGCCATACTTCCACCAATGAGCAGTTCTTC
>-|TRBJ2-7|few|15|TRBV19
CASSMLSRIAYEQYF
TGTGCCAGTAGTATGCTGAGTCGGATCGCCTACGAGCAGTACTTC
>-|TRBJ1-2|few|12|TRBV12-3/TRBV12-4
CASSLTNYGYTF
TGTGCCAGCAGTCTTACTAACTATGGCTACACCTTC
>-|TRBJ1-5|-|12|TRBV6-6
CATKSDNQPQHF
TGTGCCACCAAATCCGACAATCAGCCCCAGCATTTT
>-|TRBJ1-5|many|14|TRBV19
CASSPGPSNQPQHF
TGTGCCAGCAGTCCGGGACCAAGCAATCAGCCCCAGCATTTT
>-|TRBJ2-5|few|16|TRBV7-2
CASSLVGAGYQETQYF
TGTGCCAGCAGCTTAGTGGGGGCGGGGTACCAAGAGACCCAGTACTTC
>-|TRBJ2-5|few|13|TRBV13
CASSSSSQETQYF
TGTGCCAGCAGCTCGAGCAGTCAAGAGACCCAGTACTTC
>-|TRBJ2-2|-|14|TRBV7-3
CASSLLENAGELFF
TGTGCCAGCAGCTTACTGGAAAACGCCGGGGAGCTGTTTTTT
>-|TRBJ1-1|-|15|TRBV7-9
CASSLVGGEDTEAFF
TGTGCCAGCAGCTTAGTAGGTGGGGAGGACACTGAAGCTTTCTTT
>-|TRBJ2-3|few|11|TRBV30
CAWRSADTQYF
TGTGCCTGGCGTTCGGCAGATACGCAGTATTTT
>TRBD2|TRBJ2-1|-|13|TRBV6-2/TRBV6-3
CASSSPGGSEQFF
TGTGCCAGCAGTTCGCCGGGGGGGAGTGAGCAGTTCTTC
>-|TRBJ2-3|few|14|TRBV6-5
CASSYMGSPDTQYF
TGTGCCAGCAGTTACATGGGAAGTCCAGATACGCAGTATTTT
>TRBD1|TRBJ1-5|few|17|TRBV27
CASSPLGTGGRDQPQHF
TGTGCCAGCAGTCCTCTCGGGACAGGGGGTAGGGATCAGCCCCAGCATTTT
>-|TRBJ2-7|-|13|TRBV20-1
CSAQGFLSYEQYF
TGCAGTGCGCAGGGCTTTCTCTCCTACGAGCAGTACTTC
>-|TRBJ1-2|-|13|TRBV4-1
CASSSTTFEGYTF
TGCGCCAGCAGCTCGACTACGTTTGAAGGCTACACCTTC
>-|TRBJ1-4|few|15|TRBV2
CASSTSEETNEKLFF
-